Listed below are T cell receptor beta chains from one sample, sequenced in a study of technical replicates of blood from a handful of donors. Here immunoSEQ multiplex PCR was the method, and the copy in TCRdb shows in-frame clones only, minus some. The sample has around 70,000 clones; around 97% are singletons. Source material: T cells isolated from PBMCs. These receptors came from a human donor in good health. CDR3s include the opening cysteine and the closing phenylalanine or tryptophan. Each record gives: V gene, J gene, CDR3 protein.

>TRBV6-5|TRBJ2-7
CASSYGQVPYEQYF
>TRBV6-5|TRBJ1-5
CASSRGGGQPQHF
>TRBV28|TRBJ1-2
CASSSTQGAHGYTF
>TRBV19|TRBJ1-6
CASSTQGVVSSPLHF
>TRBV5-1|TRBJ2-7
CASSFNRELEQYF
>TRBV4-1|TRBJ1-1
CASSRRGQLNTEAFF
>TRBV19|TRBJ1-5
CASNPRGVQPQHF
>TRBV9|TRBJ2-5
CASNGEGALVETQYF
>TRBV7-2|TRBJ2-7
CASSLDASGTGWSSYEQYF
>TRBV5-6|TRBJ2-7
CASSLTKSGARYEQYF
>TRBV30|TRBJ1-4
CAWAPGQLNEKLFF
>TRBV29-1|TRBJ1-2
CSVAGQKYGYTF
>TRBV27|TRBJ2-3
CASSFSDTQYF
>TRBV2|TRBJ1-5
CASSYSREGASGQPQHF
>TRBV5-6|TRBJ2-6
CASSLGTGRFSGANVLTF
>TRBV2|TRBJ2-7
CASRGQGVEQYF
>TRBV4-1|TRBJ1-2
CASSRTLAWGDNYGYTF
>TRBV12-5|TRBJ2-6
CASGLVTGGAGANVLTF
>TRBV19|TRBJ1-1
CASSIREHLRAFF
>TRBV19|TRBJ2-7
CASSILVTGADEQYF
>TRBV9|TRBJ2-3
CASSVGPPDTQYF
>TRBV6-6|TRBJ2-7
CATTPQGSYEQYF
>TRBV7-9|TRBJ1-6
CASSLSQRSKGEGSPLHF
>TRBV5-4|TRBJ2-7
CASSSGQTSGDYEQYF
>TRBV5-8|TRBJ1-1
CASSLSTGGEAFF
>TRBV2|TRBJ2-2
CASSVRTSGAGELFF
>TRBV19|TRBJ1-6
CASSRDRAVYNSPLHF
>TRBV5-1|TRBJ1-1
CASSFFRGEITEAFF
>TRBV6-4|TRBJ2-2
CASSELGTVDVGELFF
>TRBV5-4|TRBJ2-7
CASSPPGGPHYEQYF
>TRBV25-1|TRBJ1-4
CASSATRDRQKLFF
>TRBV4-1|TRBJ1-5
CASSQEPGQGAFQPQHF
>TRBV6-6|TRBJ1-5
CASTGYRDQPQHF
>TRBV6-5|TRBJ1-1
CASSYRGTGVNTEAFF
>TRBV23-1|TRBJ2-2
CASPSAGGWTGELFF
>TRBV7-9|TRBJ1-2
CASSAPGQVGYTF
>TRBV25-1|TRBJ2-1
CASSFSAGPSYNEQFF
>TRBV4-2|TRBJ2-7
CASSQVQGVTYEQYF
>TRBV7-9|TRBJ2-1
CASSSTYNEQFF
>TRBV7-9|TRBJ2-7
CASSLDSSYEQYF
>TRBV5-1|TRBJ1-1
CASSLGQGADEAFF
>TRBV7-9|TRBJ2-1
CASSSRERKVNEQFF
>TRBV7-9|TRBJ1-5
CASSFVNQPQHF
>TRBV21-1|TRBJ2-7
CASSKPADGLASYEQYF
>TRBV7-9|TRBJ2-7
CASSFSSYEQYF
>TRBV4-1|TRBJ2-5
CASSQGPGRREGQETQYF
>TRBV10-1|TRBJ2-7
CASSAGTLTYEQYF
>TRBV5-1|TRBJ1-3
CASSLGTAIRDTIYF
>TRBV5-1|TRBJ2-5
CASSRDRQETQYF
>TRBV6-5|TRBJ1-4
CASSYGLASGEKLFF
>TRBV6-1|TRBJ1-3
CASSPDRGIGNTIYF
>TRBV5-1|TRBJ2-7
CASSLDSHEQYF
>TRBV5-6|TRBJ2-3
CASSVTVDRGASTDTQYF
>TRBV6-6|TRBJ1-1
CASSYLQGMNTEAFF
>TRBV9|TRBJ2-1
CASSVGDTLNEQFF
>TRBV10-1|TRBJ2-3
CASSWTGSVTDTQYF
>TRBV6-1|TRBJ2-2
CASRPGGLTGELFF
>TRBV7-7|TRBJ2-5
CASSFTGQETQYF